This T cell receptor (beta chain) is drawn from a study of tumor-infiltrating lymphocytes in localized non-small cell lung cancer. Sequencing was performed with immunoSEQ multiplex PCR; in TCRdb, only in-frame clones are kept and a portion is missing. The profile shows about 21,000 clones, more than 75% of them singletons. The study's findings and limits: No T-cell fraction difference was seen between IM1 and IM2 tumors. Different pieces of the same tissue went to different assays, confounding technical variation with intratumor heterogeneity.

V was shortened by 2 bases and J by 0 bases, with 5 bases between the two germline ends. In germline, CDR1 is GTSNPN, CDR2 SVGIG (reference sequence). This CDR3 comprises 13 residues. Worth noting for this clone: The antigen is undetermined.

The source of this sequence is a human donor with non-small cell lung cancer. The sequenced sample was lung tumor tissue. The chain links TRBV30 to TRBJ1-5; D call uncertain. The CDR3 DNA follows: TGTGCCTGGAGTAAGGGTAGCAATCAGCCCCAGCATTTT. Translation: CAWSKGSNQPQHF.